A single sample is the source of the 7 T cell receptor beta chains below, sequenced in a study of blood T cells in healthy people across ages. A second PCR, run for about 7 to 11 cycles, used a sample-barcoded 5' primer plus a J-beta primer mix. One entry per CDR3 protein, called by TCRdb with MiXCR from the 5' RACE reads. The top ten hold under 25% of the sample, which has around 710,000 distinct CDR3 sequences, around 46% seen once. Sequencing was carried out using blood. The origin of the receptors is a woman between 55 and 75 years old in good health.

V usage is TRBV27 and J usage is TRBJ2-3; D gene unclear. Deletions cut 3 bases from V and 2 bases from J, with 9 bases between. This CDR3 has 14 residues. Per the germline V gene, CDR1 is MNHEY and CDR2 is SMNVEV (reference sequence). The CDR3 protein is CASSLNSATDTQYF. The CDR3 region has the DNA TGTGCCAGCAGTTTGAACAGTGCCACAGATACGCAGTATTTT.

The chain employs TRBV4-1 and TRBJ1-2; 7 bases are a match to TRBD1. The V and J ends lost 0 bases and 5 bases, in that order; junction bases with no gene match: 6. The CDR3 consists of 15 residues. Per germline, CDR1 MGHRA and CDR2 YSYEKL. The chain's CDR3 is CASSQDPQGVYGYTF. For the CDR3, the DNA is TGCGCCAGCAGCCAAGATCCCCAGGGGGTTTATGGCTACACCTTC.

The J gene is TRBJ2-1, the V gene TRBV6-2 or TRBV6-3; D unclear. Germline CDR1 MNHEY, CDR2 SVGEGT. This CDR3 has 13 residues. The V end lost 5 bases, the J end lost 5 bases, and 10 bases lay between the germline ends. The CDR3 here is CASSPPEDNEQFF. In DNA, the CDR3 is TGTGCCAGCAGTCCCCCAGAGGACAATGAGCAGTTCTTC.

The V gene is TRBV28, the J gene TRBJ2-4; the match to TRBD1 covers 10 bases. The end of the DNA is better explained by TRBJ2-7, so the J call may be wrong. Germline loops: CDR1 MDHEN, CDR2 SYDVKM. The length of the CDR3 is 13 residues. This CDR3 reads CAGKRTGGYEQYF. The CDR3, as DNA: TGTGCCGGGAAGAGGACAGGGGGCTACGAGCAGTACTTC.

V usage is TRBV29-1 and J usage is TRBJ1-4; D gene uncertain. Germline V gene sequence: CDR1 SQVTM, CDR2 ANQGSEA. V was clipped by 6 bases and J by 0 bases, with 8 bases between them. The CDR3 totals 13 residues. The CDR3 nucleotides read TGCAGCGTGGTAACTACAACTAATGAAAAACTGTTTTTT. Translation gives CSVVTTTNEKLFF.

J is TRBJ1-1 and V is TRBV20-1; 8 bases map to TRBD1. V shed 6 bases, J shed 11 bases, and the junction held 14 bases outside the gene matches. The CDR3 is made up of 13 amino acids. Germline CDR1 and CDR2: DFQATT and SNEGSKA (reference sequence). CDR3 region: CSAPQQGERGAFF. In DNA form, the CDR3 reads TGCAGTGCGCCTCAACAGGGGGAACGGGGGGCTTTCTTT.

The gene calls are TRBV6-1 and TRBJ2-1; 9 nucleotides agree with TRBD2. The junction had 5 bases not matched to a gene; V was cut back by 2 bases and J by 6 bases. Germline lookup yields CDR1 MNHNS and CDR2 SASEGT. The CDR3 is 15 amino acids. The CDR3 bases are TGTGCCAGCAGTGAACAAGCGGGGGGCCCCAATGAGCAGTTCTTC. Translation gives CASSEQAGGPNEQFF.